This TCR beta chain was captured by sequencing in a study of blood T cell repertoires in COVID-19. At least ten counts were recorded for this clone. Other DNA sequences in this sample translate to the same CDR3. Germline trimming cut 4 bases from V and 3 bases from J; bases unmatched to any gene: 1. CDR3 length equals 16 residues. CDR1 and CDR2 (germline): LGHDT, YNNKEL (reference sequence). Sequencing used immunoSEQ multiplex PCR; TCRdb keeps in-frame clones, though not all of them. In the table there are 100,000 to 120,000 clones, approximately 81% of which are singletons. Sample: peripheral blood. This TCR came from a man older than 75 with acute or convalescent COVID-19. This sequence joins TRBV3-1 (or the pseudogene TRBV3-2) and TRBJ2-2; 14 bases match TRBD2. In DNA, the CDR3 is TGTGCCAGCAGCCGACTAGCGGGAGGGCACACCGGGGAGCTGTTTTTT. It is translated as CASSRLAGGHTGELFF.